The 16 T cell receptor beta chains below come from one sample, sequenced in a study of T-cell reconstitution after alpha-beta-depleted transplantation in children. Using unique molecular identifiers, the investigators prepared the TCRbeta library. TCRdb fed the PCR reads into MiXCR, producing one record per CDR3 protein. The table records roughly 250,000 distinct CDR3 sequences, less than 9% of them present only once. The material sequenced was PBMCs, mostly from graft donor cells, taken 180 days after TCRalphabeta/CD19-depleted stem cell transplant. These receptors were taken from a male patient younger than 18 who had a stem cell transplant for acute lymphoblastic leukemia, so the T cells may come from the graft donor.

This clonotype has a count of ten or more. V gene TRBV7-9 combines with J gene TRBJ2-1; D is tentatively TRBD1 or TRBD2 (5 bases each). CDR3 length: 12 residues. Looked up from germline, CDR1 is SEHNR and CDR2 is FQNEAQ (reference sequence). The V end lost 3 bases, the J end lost 12 bases, and 12 bases lay between the germline ends. The CDR3 DNA is TGTGCCAGCAGCTTGGGGACGGGGCCGCAGTTCTTC. Protein product: CASSLGTGPQFF.

This clonotype was counted at least ten times. The V gene is TRBV7-2, the J gene TRBJ1-5; 9 bases line up with TRBD1. This CDR3 spans 15 amino acids. Trimming removed 4 bases from V and 7 bases from J; junction bases left unmatched: 8. Germline V gene sequence: CDR1 SGHTA, CDR2 FQGNSA. CDR3 sequence reads: CASSSWDREGQPQHF. The CDR3 bases are TGTGCCAGCAGCTCCTGGGACAGGGAAGGACAGCCCCAGCATTTT.

Many counts were recorded for this clonotype. The chain carries TRBV29-1 and TRBJ1-2, with D maybe TRBD1 (5 bases). This CDR3 spans 14 amino acids. V was shortened by 3 bases and J by 2 bases, with 13 bases between the two germline ends. Germline CDR1 and CDR2: SQVTM and ANQGSEA. CDR3 amino acids: CSVDPQGRNYGYTF. CDR3 DNA sequence: TGCAGCGTTGACCCGCAGGGTAGGAACTATGGCTACACCTTC.

In this sample, this clonotype turned up many times. J is TRBJ1-3 and V is TRBV6-5, with a weak D call TRBD1 (6 bases). The V and J ends lost 6 bases and 0 bases respectively, with 18 bases between them. Germline CDR1 reads MNHEY; CDR2 reads SVGAGI. The CDR3 covers 17 residues. The DNA of the CDR3 is TGTGCCAGCAGCCTGGAGGCGGACAGTTTCTCTGGAAACACCATATATTTT. Amino acids: CASSLEADSFSGNTIYF.

This clonotype has at least ten counts. This rearrangement joins TRBV27 to TRBJ2-3; D uncertain. Germline loops: CDR1 MNHEY, CDR2 SMNVEV (reference sequence). CDR3 length equals 14 residues. Trimming pared 3 bases from V and 2 bases from J, leaving 9 bases between. The DNA for the CDR3 is TGTGCCAGCAGTTTCTCTGCCCTCACAGATACGCAGTATTTT. It encodes CASSFSALTDTQYF.

This clonotype has just one count. The junction shows a germline mismatch at one end, possibly a read error. J is TRBJ2-7 and V is TRBV18; TRBD2 aligns across 8 bases. The CDR3 is made up of 15 amino acids. Per germline, CDR1 KGHSH and CDR2 LQKENI. DNA for the CDR3: TGTGCCAGCTCACCACTTAGCGGGATGGGGTACGACCAGTACTTC. It specifies CASSPLSGMGYDQYF.

This clonotype occurred many times. The V gene is TRBV4-3, the J gene TRBJ2-7; the D is unclear. CDR3 length: 13 residues. V lost 0 bases to trimming and J lost 4 bases, with 7 bases between them. Looked up from germline, CDR1 is LGHNA and CDR2 is YSLEER. CDR3 DNA sequence: TGCGCCAGCAGCCAAGAATTCCGATACGAGCAGTACTTC. Its translation is CASSQEFRYEQYF.

This clonotype was observed at least ten times. The genes are TRBV20-1 and TRBJ2-7; TRBD2 is a possible D gene (5 bases). Germline values: CDR1 DFQATT, CDR2 SNEGSKA (reference sequence). There are 11 residues in the CDR3. V lost 2 bases and J lost 4, with 6 bases in between. The CDR3 reads CSARRGYEQYF. The CDR3 nucleotides are TGCAGTGCTAGACGGGGATACGAGCAGTACTTC.

This clonotype has at least ten counts. The rearrangement links TRBV7-8 to TRBJ2-2, with 7 bases aligning to TRBD2. V dropped 7 bases and J dropped 6; count of bases not matched to a gene: 14. The germline V gene encodes CDR1 SGHVS and CDR2 FQNEAQ. This CDR3 comprises 16 residues. The CDR3 DNA sequence: TGTGCCAGCACCCCCCGGGGGGACCTAGTCGCCGGGGAGCTGTTTTTT. Its protein is CASTPRGDLVAGELFF.

At least ten counts were recorded for this clonotype. CDR3 region: CSARDRGFAKNIQYF. The CDR3 DNA sequence: TGCAGTGCTAGAGACAGGGGCTTTGCCAAAAACATTCAGTACTTC. The chain is built from TRBV20-1 and TRBJ2-4; D might be TRBD1 (6 bases). Trimming shortened V by 0 bases and J by 1 base, and 10 bases separated the two germline ends. Germline V gene lookup returns CDR1 DFQATT and CDR2 SNEGSKA (reference sequence). This CDR3 has 15 residues.

Many counts were recorded for this clonotype. The rearrangement uses TRBV5-1 and TRBJ2-2; D gene ambiguous. From germline, CDR1 is SGHRS and CDR2 YFSETQ. V lost 2 bases to trimming and J lost 0 bases, with 14 bases between them. The CDR3 has 17 residues. CDR3 residues: CASSFNRDPTNTGELFF. For the CDR3, the DNA is TGCGCCAGCAGCTTCAATAGGGATCCCACGAACACCGGGGAGCTGTTTTTT.

This clonotype was detected many times. The chain has TRBV10-3 and TRBJ1-1; 8 bases map to TRBD1. CDR1 and CDR2 from the germline V gene are ENHRY and SYGVKD. CDR3 length: 15 amino acids. Germline trimming cut 6 bases from V and 3 bases from J; bases unmatched to any gene: 9. Written as DNA, the CDR3 is TGTGCCATCAGAGAACAGGGGGTCGTGGACACTGAAGCTTTCTTT. It is translated as CAIREQGVVDTEAFF.

In the case of this clonotype: This sequence may be a read error, since a much larger clone differs from it by one base. The gene calls are TRBV11-2 and TRBJ2-1; TRBD2 matches 8 bases. This CDR3 contains 17 residues. The V gene's germline CDR1 is SGHAT and CDR2 FQNNGV. The CDR3 here is CASSPLTAGGLYNKQFF. The CDR3 bases are TGTGCCAGCAGCCCCCTAACGGCGGGGGGACTTTACAATAAGCAGTTCTTC.

Ten or more counts support this clonotype. V gene TRBV6-1 combines with J gene TRBJ2-2, with TRBD2 as a possible D gene (6 bases). CDR1 and CDR2 from the germline V gene are MNHNS and SASEGT. The CDR3 is 16 residues long. Trimming pared 7 bases from V and 1 base from J, leaving 16 bases between. The chain's CDR3 is CASTVRGLLNTGELFF. In nucleotides, the CDR3 is TGTGCCAGCACCGTCCGGGGACTTTTGAACACCGGGGAGCTGTTTTTT.

The table lists this clonotype with many counts. The chain carries TRBV29-1 and TRBJ1-2; 10 bases line up with TRBD1. V shed 5 bases and J 8 bases; nucleotides not matched to a gene: 5. Germline CDR1 and CDR2: SQVTM and ANQGSEA. The CDR3 is 12 amino acids. The CDR3 here is CSVPTGGVGYTF. DNA for the CDR3: TGCAGCGTTCCGACAGGGGGCGTCGGCTACACCTTC.

This clonotype was counted many times. The rearrangement joins TRBV5-1 to TRBJ2-3; 10 nucleotides match TRBD2. This CDR3 spans 20 amino acids. J was trimmed by 0 bases and V by 1 base; bases with no gene match: 14. Germline assignment: CDR1 SGHRS and CDR2 YFSETQ. The CDR3 protein is CASSLYLASGGSSSTDTQYF. Written as DNA, the CDR3 is TGCGCCAGCAGCTTGTATTTAGCTAGCGGGGGATCTTCTAGCACAGATACGCAGTATTTT.